This TCR beta chain comes out of a study of regulatory T cells in long-lasting Graves disease. Study-wide results and limits: The study found lower TCR diversity in persistent Graves' patients than in newly diagnosed ones. Persistent disease favored TRBV28, TRBJ1-2 and TRBJ2-5.

Stated time point: newly diagnosed GD, antithyroid drugs for less than 3 months. PBMC-extracted RNA yielded the TCR library. Roughly 8.2 milliliters of peripheral blood were drawn into EDTA tubes. A few counts support this clonotype. Its antigen is still unknown. CDR1 and CDR2 (germline): SGDLS, YYNGEE. This CDR3 is built from 15 residues. The germline V and J ends were trimmed by 5 bases and 2 bases, with 14 bases remaining between them. To make TCR beta libraries, researchers used iRepertoire HTBI primers and Arm-PCR of CDR3 regions. TCRdb re-derived calls from the multiplex PCR reads in MiXCR, one entry per CDR3 protein. The sample includes 200,000 to 250,000 distinct CDR3 sequences, approximately 18% of them seen just once. Another study also made use of these data, one on T cells in Graves' hyperthyroidism and ophthalmopathy.

V usage is TRBV9 and J usage is TRBJ1-3, with D possibly being TRBD1 (6 bases). The starting material was peripheral blood mononuclear cells (PBMCs), obtained at new diagnosis, from a patient treated with antithyroid drugs. The sequence was obtained from a young woman with Graves disease. The CDR3 DNA is TGTGCCAGCAGTCCTCAAGACAGGACTGGAAACACCATATATTTT. This encodes CASSPQDRTGNTIYF.